The 20 T cell receptor beta chains listed next were all sequenced from one sample in a study of radiotherapy plus CTLA-4 blockade in lung cancer. Profiling relied on immunoSEQ multiplex PCR, and the TCRdb table lists in-frame clones only, not all of them. Among about 98,000 clones listed, around 90% were seen once. This specimen was peripheral blood, taken from a patient treated with radiotherapy plus ipilimumab. These receptors originate from a human donor with non-small cell lung cancer that progressed on radiotherapy plus ipilimumab.

The chain recombines TRBV2 with TRBJ2-7; 7 bases fit TRBD1. Germline assignment: CDR1 SNHLY and CDR2 FYNNEI. The trim removed 6 bases at V and 6 bases at J, leaving 8 bases unmatched. This CDR3 has 13 residues. The CDR3 spells CASRGQSFSEQYF. The CDR3 region has the DNA TGTGCCAGCAGGGGACAGTCCTTCAGCGAGCAGTACTTC.

The rearrangement uses TRBV5-4 and TRBJ2-1, with 12 bases lining up with TRBD2. The CDR3 length is 15 residues. V gave up 2 bases and J gave up 6 bases; unmatched junction bases: 3. Germline V gene data show CDR1 as SGHNT and CDR2 as YYREEE (reference sequence). DNA of the CDR3: TGTGCCAGCAGCTTCCGGACTAGCGGGACCAATGAGCAGTTCTTC. Its protein is CASSFRTSGTNEQFF.

The CDR3: CASSLYVTDPNEQYF. DNA for the CDR3: TGTGCCAGCAGCTTATACGTGACTGACCCTAACGAGCAGTACTTC. The V call is TRBV7-9, the J call TRBJ2-7; D gene ambiguous. The V gene lost 2 bases and the J gene lost 5 bases, with 16 bases spanning the gap. Germline V lookup: CDR1 SEHNR, CDR2 FQNEAQ (reference sequence). The CDR3 runs to 15 residues.

The gene calls are TRBV7-9 and TRBJ2-2; D ambiguous. Germline assignment: CDR1 SEHNR and CDR2 FQNEAQ (reference sequence). CDR3 size: 16 residues. Trimming shortened V by 7 bases and J by 0 bases, and 15 bases separated the two germline ends. CDR3 residues: CASTTLKPTNTGELFF. The CDR3, as DNA: TGTGCCAGCACCACCCTCAAGCCGACGAACACCGGGGAGCTGTTTTTT.

The J gene is TRBJ1-1, the V gene TRBV11-3, with D uncertain. Trimming left V 2 bases short and J 1 base short, with 11 bases between. Looked up from germline, CDR1 is SGHNT and CDR2 is YENEEA. The CDR3 is 15 residues long. The DNA for the CDR3 is TGTGCCAGCAGCTTACTCAGAAAAGGGAACACTGAAGCTTTCTTT. Translated, it gives CASSLLRKGNTEAFF.

This sequence joins TRBV5-6 and TRBJ2-3; D is ambiguous. V lost 0 bases, J lost 4 bases, and 9 bases lay in between. This CDR3 spans 14 amino acids. CDR1 is SGHDT and CDR2 is YYEEEE in the germline V gene. In DNA, the CDR3 is TGTGCCAGCAGCTTGGGCGATTTGGCAGATACGCAGTATTTT. Its protein product is CASSLGDLADTQYF.

The chain carries TRBV2 and TRBJ2-1; 10 positions agree with TRBD2. Germline CDR1 SNHLY, CDR2 FYNNEI. The V gene end was trimmed by 4 bases and the J gene end by 8 bases; junction bases not matched to a gene: 5. This CDR3 has 14 amino acids. The chain's CDR3 is CASSVASGSYEQFF. In nucleotides, the CDR3 is TGTGCCAGCAGTGTGGCTAGCGGGAGCTATGAGCAGTTCTTC.

CDR3 nucleotides: TGTGCCAGCAGCTTAGAAGGGACAGGGGTTCACTACGAGCAGTACTTC. Its translation is CASSLEGTGVHYEQYF. The chain is built from TRBV7-9 and TRBJ2-7; 10 bases fit TRBD1. Looked up from germline, CDR1 is SEHNR and CDR2 is FQNEAQ (reference sequence). The CDR3 sequence is 16 residues long. Germline trimming cut 1 base from V and 3 bases from J; bases unmatched to any gene: 6.

The chain links TRBV5-1 to TRBJ1-1, with TRBD1 matching over 7 bases. Germline loops: CDR1 SGHRS, CDR2 YFSETQ. There are 15 residues in the CDR3. The V gene end was trimmed by 3 bases and the J gene end by 8 bases; junction bases not matched to a gene: 13. The CDR3 is CASSYEAQGRAEAFF. In DNA form, the CDR3 reads TGCGCCAGCAGCTACGAGGCACAGGGGAGGGCCGAAGCTTTCTTT. The full variable domain, completed using reference TRBV5-1 and TRBJ1-1, is KAGVTQTPRYLIKTRGQQVTLSCSPISGHRSVSWYQQTPGQGLQFLFEYFSETQRNKGNFPGRFSGRQFSNSRSEMNVSTLELGDSALYLCASSYEAQGRAEAFFGQGTRLTVV.

The V call is TRBV9, the J call TRBJ2-1, with no clear D. The V gene lost 4 bases and the J gene lost 5 bases, with 13 bases spanning the gap. Germline-derived CDR1 and CDR2 are SGDLS and YYNGEE. The CDR3 totals 14 residues. For the CDR3, the DNA is TGTGCCAGCAGCTCCCGGAGTGGCGACAATGAGCAGTTCTTC. Residues: CASSSRSGDNEQFF.

The J gene is TRBJ1-1, the V gene TRBV7-9; 7 bases align to TRBD1. Trimming cost V 1 base and J 6 bases; bases outside gene matches: 2. Germline V CDR1 and CDR2: SEHNR, FQNEAQ (reference sequence). This CDR3 comprises 13 residues. Here the CDR3 reads CASSLGGTAEAFF. The CDR3 DNA reads as TGTGCCAGCAGCTTAGGGGGGACAGCTGAAGCTTTCTTT.

V and J are TRBV7-9 and TRBJ2-1, with TRBD2 identical over 13 bases. The V gene's germline CDR1 is SEHNR and CDR2 FQNEAQ (reference sequence). The CDR3 has 17 residues. V trimming: 5 bases; J trimming: 0 bases; junction bases outside the gene matches: 4. The CDR3 spells CASSPRTSGGSYNEQFF. Here the CDR3 DNA reads TGTGCCAGCAGCCCCCGGACTAGCGGGGGCTCCTACAATGAGCAGTTCTTC.

The V call is TRBV23-1, the J call TRBJ2-2; 11 bases agree with TRBD2. TRBV23-1 is given ORF status, its function remaining uncertain. The CDR3 has 14 residues. V was pared by 4 bases and J by 7 bases, with 2 bases of the junction left unmatched. The CDR3 DNA is TGCGCCAGCAGTCTCACTAGCGGGGGCGGGGAGCTGTTTTTT. Translation: CASSLTSGGGELFF.

The chain joins TRBV19 to TRBJ2-1, with D possibly matching TRBD2 (5 bases). The V gene lost 5 bases and the J gene lost 5 bases, with 16 bases spanning the gap. CDR1 is LNHDA and CDR2 is SQIVND in the germline V gene (reference sequence). This CDR3 is built from 15 residues. CDR3: CASSPRSGKDNEQFF. The CDR3 nucleotides read TGTGCCAGTAGTCCGCGGTCGGGGAAAGACAATGAGCAGTTCTTC.

This clone was counted a few times. This chain uses TRBV6-5 with TRBJ2-5; the D gene could be TRBD1 or TRBD2 (6 bases each). This CDR3 is built from 14 residues. Trimming took 7 bases from V and 3 from J, leaving 15 bases between them. In germline, CDR1 is MNHEY, CDR2 SVGAGI. The chain's CDR3 is CASTGGLWEETQYF. The DNA of the CDR3 is TGTGCCAGCACTGGGGGGCTGTGGGAAGAGACCCAGTACTTC.

V is TRBV21-1 and J is TRBJ2-1; the D segment call TRBD2 is taken from the table without a DNA check. TRBV21-1 is labeled a pseudogene. The CDR3 is 15 amino acids. CDR3 coding DNA: TGTGCCAGCATCCCTTCGGACCCGGGGGGAAATGAGCAGTTCTTC. Translating it yields CASIPSDPGGNEQFF.

This clone was detected once. Here the CDR3 DNA reads TGTGCCAGCAGCGAAGAGGGGGTGAACACCATATATTTT. Translating gives CASSEEGVNTIYF. V and J are TRBV13 and TRBJ1-3; a weak D match, TRBD1 (6 bases). Between the trimmed V and J ends, which lost 5 bases and 7 bases, there was a span of 12 bases. The CDR3 runs to 13 residues. Germline CDR1 PRHDT, CDR2 FYEKMQ (reference sequence).

J is TRBJ2-1 and V is TRBV5-1; D is tentatively TRBD1 or TRBD2 (5 bases each). Germline CDR1 and CDR2: SGHRS and YFSETQ. The CDR3 is 15 residues long. V was shortened by 5 bases and J by 0 bases, with 12 bases between the two germline ends. The CDR3 spells CASRGDDSSYNEQFF. Here the CDR3 DNA reads TGCGCCAGCAGGGGGGACGACAGCTCCTACAATGAGCAGTTCTTC.

The genes are TRBV9 and TRBJ2-5; TRBD1 matches 8 bases. Per germline, CDR1 SGDLS and CDR2 YYNGEE. The CDR3 covers 15 residues. With V trimmed by 5 bases and J by 3 bases, 9 bases remained unmatched. The CDR3 nucleotides are TGTGCCAGCAGTGTCGCAGGGGGCCTAGAAGAGACCCAGTACTTC. Its protein is CASSVAGGLEETQYF.

This sequence joins TRBV13 and TRBJ2-1, with TRBD2 identical over 9 bases. The CDR3 has 17 amino acids. Trimming removed 4 bases from V and 5 bases from J; junction bases left unmatched: 12. Germline V lookup: CDR1 PRHDT, CDR2 FYEKMQ (reference sequence). The CDR3: CASSSFARTSDHNEQFF. The CDR3 bases are TGTGCCAGCAGCTCCTTCGCACGGACTAGCGACCACAATGAGCAGTTCTTC. Full variable domain (rest looked up from reference TRBV13 and TRBJ2-1): AAGVIQSPRHLIKEKRETATLKCYPIPRHDTVYWYQQGPGQDPQFLISFYEKMQSDKGSIPDRFSAQQFSDYHSELNMSSLELGDSALYFCASSSFARTSDHNEQFFGPGTRLTVL.